One sample yielded the 16 T cell receptor beta chains listed below, sequenced in a study of prognosis after radiotherapy for stage I lung cancer. From genomic DNA, TCR beta CDR3 was amplified by two-round multiplex PCR. Gene-specific primers for each TRBV and TRBJ gene drove first-round PCR. TCRdb fed the multiplex PCR reads into MiXCR, producing one record per CDR3 protein. This sample yields about 22,000 distinct CDR3 sequences, of which around 45% are seen a single time; 30% to 40% belongs to the top ten. This specimen consisted of PBMCs, obtained before or after stereotactic body radiation therapy (not recorded which). The source of these receptors is a donor at least 50 years old with non-small cell lung cancer.

This clonotype showed up many times. The genes are TRBV7-9 and TRBJ2-3; 7 bases agree with TRBD1. The CDR3 runs to 14 residues. V gave up 4 bases and J gave up 4 bases; unmatched junction bases: 5. Germline V gene lookup returns CDR1 SEHNR and CDR2 FQNEAQ (reference sequence). The CDR3 DNA follows: TGTGCCAGCAGCTCATACGACAGGGCAGATACGCAGTATTTT. Translating it yields CASSSYDRADTQYF.

This clonotype occurred a few times. One base away lies a much larger clone, so this may be a sequencing read error. As the CDR3 is not closed by the conserved phenylalanine or tryptophan, this likely results from a read error. This sequence joins TRBV18 and TRBJ1-1; D is uncertain. This CDR3 has 15 amino acids. Trimming left V 3 bases short and J 1 base short, with 12 bases between. The germline V gene has CDR1 KGHSH and CDR2 LQKENI. In nucleotides, the CDR3 is TGTGCCAGCTCACCGGGTATAACATCGAACACTGAAGCTTTCCTT. Translating gives CASSPGITSNTEAFL.

This chain joins TRBV28 and TRBJ1-5; D unclear. This CDR3 is built from 15 residues. Germline CDR1 MDHEN, CDR2 SYDVKM. The V and J ends lost 2 bases and 2 bases respectively, with 10 bases between them. The CDR3 is CASSLEHTRNQPQHF. DNA of the CDR3: TGTGCCAGCAGTTTAGAACATACACGCAATCAGCCCCAGCATTTT.

The chain employs TRBV6-1 and TRBJ2-3; a weak D match, TRBD2 (5 bases). CDR1 is MNHNS and CDR2 is SASEGT in the germline V gene. This CDR3 region has 16 residues. V was clipped by 7 bases and J by 6 bases, with 23 bases between them. The CDR3 bases are TGTGCCAGCATGGGCGTGGACTCCTATTTTTCCGATACGCAGTATTTT. It encodes CASMGVDSYFSDTQYF.

This clonotype was observed a single time. The chain couples TRBV4-3 to TRBJ2-2, with D perhaps matching TRBD2 (5 bases). The length of the CDR3 is 15 residues. V was trimmed by 5 bases and J by 8 bases, leaving 18 bases between them. CDR1 and CDR2 from the germline V gene are LGHNA and YSLEER. Here the CDR3 DNA reads TGCGCCAGCAGCTACGGGGTGGCAGATCAGGGGGAGCTGTTTTTT. It encodes CASSYGVADQGELFF.

This clonotype was counted many times. The chain carries TRBV5-1 and TRBJ1-4, with D perhaps TRBD1 (6 bases). Deletions cut 4 bases from V and 5 bases from J, with 12 bases between. The CDR3 extends over 14 amino acids. Germline assignment: CDR1 SGHRS and CDR2 YFSETQ. The CDR3 DNA reads TGCGCCAGCAGCACGGGGGGCTTAAATGAAAAACTGTTTTTT. Translation gives CASSTGGLNEKLFF.

This clonotype appeared many times. The chain recombines TRBV6-9 with TRBJ1-1; the match to TRBD1 covers 7 bases. Looked up from germline, CDR1 is MNHGY and CDR2 is SVAAGI. The CDR3 sequence is 13 residues long. Unmatched junction bases numbered 6, after V lost 4 bases and J lost 7 bases. CDR3 DNA sequence: TGTGCCAGCAGTTCAAACAGGGGAGGTGAAGCTTTCTTT. Translation: CASSSNRGGEAFF.

The rearrangement uses TRBV9 and TRBJ1-2, with 7 positions matching TRBD1. V gave up 4 bases and J gave up 2 bases; unmatched junction bases: 8. There are 15 residues in the CDR3. Germline lookup yields CDR1 SGDLS and CDR2 YYNGEE. The DNA for the CDR3 is TGTGCCAGCAGCCCCCGGGACAGCTTAAACTATGGCTACACCTTC. Translating gives CASSPRDSLNYGYTF.

This chain connects TRBV7-9 to TRBJ2-7, with D perhaps matching TRBD1 or TRBD2 (5 bases each). The CDR3 is 12 residues long. Germline loops: CDR1 SEHNR, CDR2 FQNEAQ (reference sequence). This chain's CDR3 is CSSSRDLYEQYF. For the CDR3, the DNA is TGTTCTAGCAGCCGGGACCTCTACGAGCAGTACTTC.

This clonotype was seen repeatedly, ten times or more. V and J are TRBV9 and TRBJ2-1, with D hard to call. The germline gives CDR1 SGDLS, CDR2 YYNGEE. This CDR3 contains 15 residues. With 0 bases removed from V and 2 bases from J, the gap between germline ends came to 9 bases. The CDR3 sequence is CASSVGGFTYNEQFF. CDR3 nucleotide sequence: TGTGCCAGCAGCGTAGGCGGTTTTACCTACAATGAGCAGTTCTTC.

This clonotype was counted at least ten times. CDR3 amino acids: CASSPTLEPDYGYTF. CDR3 coding DNA: TGTGCCAGCAGTCCAACACTTGAACCGGACTATGGCTACACCTTC. The V call is TRBV6-1, the J call TRBJ1-2; D is unresolved. Germline values: CDR1 MNHNS, CDR2 SASEGT. The CDR3 runs to 15 residues. V was clipped by 5 bases and J by 3 bases, with 16 bases between them.

This chain joins TRBV5-1 and TRBJ2-2, with D possibly being TRBD1 or TRBD2 (5 bases each). The CDR3 has 15 residues. Germline CDR1 is SGHRS and CDR2 is YFSETQ. The germline V and J ends were trimmed by 2 bases and 0 bases, with 8 bases remaining between them. DNA for the CDR3: TGCGCCAGCAGCTTCCGGGACGCGAACACCGGGGAGCTGTTTTTT. Its protein product is CASSFRDANTGELFF.

This chain connects TRBV4-1 to TRBJ2-7; D perhaps matches TRBD1 (6 bases). The germline CDR1 and CDR2 sequences are MGHRA and YSYEKL. The CDR3 has 17 residues. V lost 0 bases and J 4 bases, leaving 19 bases between the germline ends. The CDR3 loop reads CASSQDPPGQSNYEQYF. The CDR3 DNA follows: TGCGCCAGCAGCCAAGATCCCCCCGGACAGAGTAATTACGAGCAGTACTTC.

The V and J genes are TRBV7-2 and TRBJ1-4; 9 bases map to TRBD1. With 1 base clipped from V and 7 bases from J, the junction kept 4 bases outside the gene matches. The CDR3 extends over 15 amino acids. The germline CDR1 and CDR2 sequences are SGHTA and FQGNSA. CDR3 amino acids: CASSLVGQGFEKLFF. The CDR3 DNA reads as TGTGCCAGCAGCTTAGTCGGACAGGGGTTTGAAAAACTGTTTTTT.

In this sample, this clonotype turned up many times. The V and J genes are TRBV5-1 and TRBJ1-3; D remains unclear. CDR3 length: 16 amino acids. V was cut by 4 bases and J by 0 bases, with 14 bases left in between. The germline CDR1 and CDR2 sequences are SGHRS and YFSETQ. The CDR3 DNA sequence: TGCGCCAGCAGCCCAACCGGACCAAACTCTGGAAACACCATATATTTT. It yields the protein CASSPTGPNSGNTIYF.

There are a few counts of this clonotype. The DNA is left out, because the CDR3 cannot be placed on it with certainty; the CDR3 is given as TCRdb lists it. The chain is built from TRBV12-3 or TRBV12-4 and TRBJ1-2; the D call TRBD1 from the table was never checked on the DNA. The CDR3 length is 15 residues, termini included. This CDR3 reads CASSFGPGSNYGYTF.